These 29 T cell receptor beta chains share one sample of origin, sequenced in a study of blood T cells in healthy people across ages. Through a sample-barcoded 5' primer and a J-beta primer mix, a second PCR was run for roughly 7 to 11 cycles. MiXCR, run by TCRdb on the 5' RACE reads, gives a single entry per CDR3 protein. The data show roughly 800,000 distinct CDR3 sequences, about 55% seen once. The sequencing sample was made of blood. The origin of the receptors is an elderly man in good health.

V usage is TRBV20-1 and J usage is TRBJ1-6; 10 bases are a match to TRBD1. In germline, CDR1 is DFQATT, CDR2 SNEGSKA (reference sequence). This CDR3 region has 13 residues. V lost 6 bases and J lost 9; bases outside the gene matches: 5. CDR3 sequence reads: CSAPGQGSSPLHF. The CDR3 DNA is TGCAGTGCCCCGGGACAGGGGAGTTCACCCCTCCACTTT.

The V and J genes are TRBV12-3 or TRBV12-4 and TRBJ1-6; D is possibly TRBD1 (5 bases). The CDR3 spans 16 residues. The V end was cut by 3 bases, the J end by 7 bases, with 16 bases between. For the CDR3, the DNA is TGTGCCAGCAGTTTTGGGGCAGGGACGTGGAATTCACCCCTCCACTTT. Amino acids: CASSFGAGTWNSPLHF.

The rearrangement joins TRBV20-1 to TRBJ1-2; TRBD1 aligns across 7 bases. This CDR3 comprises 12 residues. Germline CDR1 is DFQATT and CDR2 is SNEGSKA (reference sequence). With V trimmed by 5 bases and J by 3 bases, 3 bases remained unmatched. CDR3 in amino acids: CSAWDSDYGYTF. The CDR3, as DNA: TGCAGTGCTTGGGACAGTGACTATGGCTACACCTTC.

CDR3 region: CASSGQGEKLFF. In DNA form, the CDR3 reads TGCGCCAGCAGCGGACAAGGTGAAAAACTGTTTTTT. The rearrangement uses TRBV5-1 and TRBJ1-4; D is possibly TRBD1 (5 bases). Between the trimmed V and J ends, which lost 4 bases and 7 bases, there was a span of 8 bases. CDR1 and CDR2 from the germline V gene are SGHRS and YFSETQ. CDR3 length equals 12 residues.

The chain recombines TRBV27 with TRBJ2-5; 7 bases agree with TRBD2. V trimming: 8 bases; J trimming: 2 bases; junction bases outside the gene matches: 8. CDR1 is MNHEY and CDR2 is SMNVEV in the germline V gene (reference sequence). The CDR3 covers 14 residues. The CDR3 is CASHGRRPQETQYF. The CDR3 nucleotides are TGTGCCAGCCACGGGAGGAGGCCACAAGAGACCCAGTACTTC.

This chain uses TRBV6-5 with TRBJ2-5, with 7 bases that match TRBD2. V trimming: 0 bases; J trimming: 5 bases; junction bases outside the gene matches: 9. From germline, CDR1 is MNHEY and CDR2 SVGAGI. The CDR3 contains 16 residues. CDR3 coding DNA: TGTGCCAGCAGTTACTCGAAGGTGGGGGGGAGGGAGACCCAGTACTTC. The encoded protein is CASSYSKVGGRETQYF.

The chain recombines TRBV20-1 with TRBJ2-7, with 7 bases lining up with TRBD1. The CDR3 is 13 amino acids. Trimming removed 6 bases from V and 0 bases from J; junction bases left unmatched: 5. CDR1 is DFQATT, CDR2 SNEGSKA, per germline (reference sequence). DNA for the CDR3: TGCAGTGCCCCGGGACAGAACTCCTACGAGCAGTACTTC. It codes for CSAPGQNSYEQYF.

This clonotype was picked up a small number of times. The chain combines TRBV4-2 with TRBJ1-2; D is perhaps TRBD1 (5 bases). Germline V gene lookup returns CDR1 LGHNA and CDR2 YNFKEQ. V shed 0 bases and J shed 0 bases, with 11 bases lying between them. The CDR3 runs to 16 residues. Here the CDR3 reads CASSQDGGASNYGYTF. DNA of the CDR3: TGTGCCAGCAGCCAAGATGGGGGTGCCTCTAACTATGGCTACACCTTC.

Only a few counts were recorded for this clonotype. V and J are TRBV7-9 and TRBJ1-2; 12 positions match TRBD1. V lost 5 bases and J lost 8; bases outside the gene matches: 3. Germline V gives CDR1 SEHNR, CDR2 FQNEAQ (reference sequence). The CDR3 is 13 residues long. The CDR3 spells CASSRDRGPGYTF. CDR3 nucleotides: TGTGCCAGCAGCCGGGACAGGGGGCCGGGCTACACCTTC.

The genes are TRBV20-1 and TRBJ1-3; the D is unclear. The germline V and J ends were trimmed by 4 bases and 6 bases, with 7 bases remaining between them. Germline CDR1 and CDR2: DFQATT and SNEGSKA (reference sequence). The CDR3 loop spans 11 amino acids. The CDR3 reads CSATTSNTIYF. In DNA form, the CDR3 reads TGCAGTGCTACCACATCAAACACCATATATTTT.

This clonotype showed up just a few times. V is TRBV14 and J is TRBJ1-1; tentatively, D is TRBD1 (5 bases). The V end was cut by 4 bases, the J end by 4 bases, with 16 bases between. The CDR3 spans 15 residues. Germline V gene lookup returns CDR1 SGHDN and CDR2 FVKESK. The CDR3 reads CASSLTQGGTTEAFF. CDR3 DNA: TGTGCCAGCAGCCTGACACAAGGCGGGACCACTGAAGCTTTCTTT.

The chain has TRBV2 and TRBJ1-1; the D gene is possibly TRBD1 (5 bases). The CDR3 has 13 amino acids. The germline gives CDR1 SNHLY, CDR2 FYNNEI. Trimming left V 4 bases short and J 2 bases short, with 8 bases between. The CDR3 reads CASSAGINTEAFF. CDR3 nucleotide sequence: TGTGCCAGCAGTGCAGGGATCAACACTGAAGCTTTCTTT.

CDR3 coding DNA: TGTGCCACCGGACAAGAGACCCAGTACTTC. This encodes CATGQETQYF. This rearrangement joins TRBV27 to TRBJ2-5; D gene ambiguous. Germline V gene sequence: CDR1 MNHEY, CDR2 SMNVEV (reference sequence). The ends were cut back, 10 bases at V and 2 bases at J, with 5 bases in the middle. The CDR3 has 10 amino acids.

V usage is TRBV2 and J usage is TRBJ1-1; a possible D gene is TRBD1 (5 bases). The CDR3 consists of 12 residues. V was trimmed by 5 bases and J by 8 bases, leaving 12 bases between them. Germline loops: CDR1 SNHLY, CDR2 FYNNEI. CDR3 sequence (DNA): TGTGCCAGCAGTAGACAGCAAAACGAAGCTTTCTTT. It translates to CASSRQQNEAFF.

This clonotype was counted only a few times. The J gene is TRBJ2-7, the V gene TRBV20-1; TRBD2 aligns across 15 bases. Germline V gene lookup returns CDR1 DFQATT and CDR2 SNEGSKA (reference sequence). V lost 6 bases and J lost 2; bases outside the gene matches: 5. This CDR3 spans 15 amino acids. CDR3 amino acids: CSASGTSGRTYEQYF. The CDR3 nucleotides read TGCAGTGCCAGTGGGACTAGCGGGAGGACCTACGAGCAGTACTTC.

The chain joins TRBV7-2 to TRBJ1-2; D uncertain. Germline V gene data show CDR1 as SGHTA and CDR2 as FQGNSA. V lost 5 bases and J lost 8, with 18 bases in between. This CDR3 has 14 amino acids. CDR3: CASSRKVTVGGYTF. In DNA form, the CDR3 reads TGTGCCAGCAGCCGGAAGGTAACGGTGGGCGGCTACACCTTC.

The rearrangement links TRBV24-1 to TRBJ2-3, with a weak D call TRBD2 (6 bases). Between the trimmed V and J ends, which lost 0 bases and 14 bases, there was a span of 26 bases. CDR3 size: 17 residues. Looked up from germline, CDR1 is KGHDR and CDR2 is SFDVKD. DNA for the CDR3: TGTGCCACCAGTGATTTGAGGCCGGTGGGGAGGCACAGATACGCGTATTTT. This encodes CATSDLRPVGRHRYAYF.

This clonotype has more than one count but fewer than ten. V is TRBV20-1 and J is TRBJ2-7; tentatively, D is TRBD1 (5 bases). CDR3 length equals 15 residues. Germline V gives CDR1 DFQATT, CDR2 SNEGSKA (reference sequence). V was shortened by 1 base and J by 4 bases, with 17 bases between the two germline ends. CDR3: CSARGGSDRLYEQYF. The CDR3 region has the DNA TGCAGTGCTAGAGGGGGCAGCGATAGACTTTACGAGCAGTACTTC.

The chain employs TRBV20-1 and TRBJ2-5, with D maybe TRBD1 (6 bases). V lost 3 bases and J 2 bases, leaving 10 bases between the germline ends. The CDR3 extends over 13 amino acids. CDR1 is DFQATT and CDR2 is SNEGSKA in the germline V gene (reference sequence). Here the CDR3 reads CSASKQGQETQYF. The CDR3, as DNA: TGCAGTGCTAGTAAGCAGGGGCAAGAGACCCAGTACTTC.

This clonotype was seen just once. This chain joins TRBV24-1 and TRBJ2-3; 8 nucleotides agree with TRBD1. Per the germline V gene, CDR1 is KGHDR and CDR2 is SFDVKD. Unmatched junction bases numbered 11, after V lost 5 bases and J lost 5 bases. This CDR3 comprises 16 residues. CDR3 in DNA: TGTGCCACCAGTGGTGAACGGACAGGGTTGGGAGATACGCAGTATTTT. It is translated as CATSGERTGLGDTQYF.

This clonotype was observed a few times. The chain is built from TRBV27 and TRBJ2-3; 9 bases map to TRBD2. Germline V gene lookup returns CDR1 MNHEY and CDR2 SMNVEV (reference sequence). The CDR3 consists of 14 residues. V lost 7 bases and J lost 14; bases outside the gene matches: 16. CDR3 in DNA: TGTGCCAGCACCCACCTGAGTAGCGGGAGTCGCGCGTATTTT. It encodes CASTHLSSGSRAYF.

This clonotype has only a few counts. This chain's CDR3 is CASSQQLGGTQYF. CDR3 bases: TGTGCCAGCAGCCAACAATTAGGGGGTACGCAGTATTTT. The chain recombines TRBV14 with TRBJ2-3, with D tentatively TRBD1 (6 bases). The CDR3 has 13 amino acids. Germline assignment: CDR1 SGHDN and CDR2 FVKESK. V was clipped by 2 bases and J by 8 bases, with 11 bases between them.

Here the CDR3 reads CASSRQGGDQPQHF. The DNA for the CDR3 is TGTGCCAGCAGTAGACAGGGAGGAGATCAGCCCCAGCATTTT. The chain couples TRBV2 to TRBJ1-5; 7 bases fit TRBD1. This CDR3 spans 14 amino acids. Trimming cost V 5 bases and J 5 bases; bases outside gene matches: 6. Germline V lookup: CDR1 SNHLY, CDR2 FYNNEI.

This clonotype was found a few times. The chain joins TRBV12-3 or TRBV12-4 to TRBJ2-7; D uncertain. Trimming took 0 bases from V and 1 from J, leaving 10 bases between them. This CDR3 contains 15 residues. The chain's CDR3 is CASSLAGQLSYEQYF. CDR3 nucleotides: TGTGCCAGCAGTTTAGCGGGCCAGCTATCCTACGAGCAGTACTTC.

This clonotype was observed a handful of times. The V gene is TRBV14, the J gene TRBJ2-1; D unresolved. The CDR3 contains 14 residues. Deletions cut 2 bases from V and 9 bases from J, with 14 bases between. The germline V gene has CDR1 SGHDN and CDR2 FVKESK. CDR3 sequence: CASSQIRPPSEQFF. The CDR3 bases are TGTGCCAGCAGCCAAATCCGACCACCAAGTGAGCAGTTCTTC.

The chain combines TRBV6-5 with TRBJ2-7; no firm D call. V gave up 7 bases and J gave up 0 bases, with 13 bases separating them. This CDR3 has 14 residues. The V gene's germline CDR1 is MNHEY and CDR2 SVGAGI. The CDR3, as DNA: TGTGCCAGCATTACCGCCGGGCACTCCTACGAGCAGTACTTC. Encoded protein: CASITAGHSYEQYF.

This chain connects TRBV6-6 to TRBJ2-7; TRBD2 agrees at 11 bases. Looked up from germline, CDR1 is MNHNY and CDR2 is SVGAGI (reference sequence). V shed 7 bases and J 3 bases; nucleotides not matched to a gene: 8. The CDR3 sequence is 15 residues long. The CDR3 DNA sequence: TGTGCCAGCAAACTAGCGGGAGAAGATGACTACGAGCAGTACTTC. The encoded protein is CASKLAGEDDYEQYF.

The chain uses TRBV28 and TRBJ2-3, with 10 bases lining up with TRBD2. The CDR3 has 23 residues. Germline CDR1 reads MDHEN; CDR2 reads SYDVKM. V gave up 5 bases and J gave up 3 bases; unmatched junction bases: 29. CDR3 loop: CASSPLDSFSNGAGGPITDTQYF. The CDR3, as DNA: TGTGCCAGCAGTCCCCTGGACAGCTTCTCCAACGGAGCGGGAGGGCCAATAACAGATACGCAGTATTTT.

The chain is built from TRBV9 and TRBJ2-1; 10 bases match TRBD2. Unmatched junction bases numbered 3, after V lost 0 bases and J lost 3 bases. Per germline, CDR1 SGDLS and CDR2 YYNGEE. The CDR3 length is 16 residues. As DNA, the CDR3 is TGTGCCAGCAGCGTAGCTAGCGGGAGTGGCTACAATGAGCAGTTCTTC. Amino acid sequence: CASSVASGSGYNEQFF.